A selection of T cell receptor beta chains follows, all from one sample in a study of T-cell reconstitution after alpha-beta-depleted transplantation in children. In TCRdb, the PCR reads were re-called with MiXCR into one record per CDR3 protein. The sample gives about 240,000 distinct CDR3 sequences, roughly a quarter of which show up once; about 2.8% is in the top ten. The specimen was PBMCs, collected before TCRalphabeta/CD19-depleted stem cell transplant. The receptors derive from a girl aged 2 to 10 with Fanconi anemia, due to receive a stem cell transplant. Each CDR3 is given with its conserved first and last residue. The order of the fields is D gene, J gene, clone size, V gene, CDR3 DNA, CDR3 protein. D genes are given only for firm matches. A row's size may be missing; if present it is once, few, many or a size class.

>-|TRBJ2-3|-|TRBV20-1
TGCAGTGCTAGTATTGCCACAGATACGCAGTATTTT
CSASIATDTQYF
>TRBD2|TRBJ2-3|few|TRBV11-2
TGTGCCAGCAGCTTAAAGGGACTAGCGGCACCCAGCACAGATACGCAGTATTTT
CASSLKGLAAPSTDTQYF
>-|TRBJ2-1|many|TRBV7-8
TGTGCCAGCAGCTTAGAACGGGGCGGCAGGGCGGTTAGGGGGAATGAGCAGTTCTTC
CASSLERGGRAVRGNEQFF
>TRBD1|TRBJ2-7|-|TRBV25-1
TGTGCCAGCAGTGAGTCGGGACAGGGCCTCTACGAGCAGTACTTC
CASSESGQGLYEQYF
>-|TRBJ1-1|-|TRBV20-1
TGCAGTGCTAGAGTGGGTGGGAACACTGAAGCTTTCTTT
CSARVGGNTEAFF
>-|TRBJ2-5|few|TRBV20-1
TGCAGTGCCGTCGGACCACTCCGGTACTTC
CSAVGPLRYF
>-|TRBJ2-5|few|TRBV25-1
TGTGCCAGCAGTGAATACTTCCAGTGGGAAGAGACCCAGTACTTC
CASSEYFQWEETQYF
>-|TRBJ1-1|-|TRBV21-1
TGTGCCAGCAGCAAAGCCAGGGGAAACACTGAAGCTTTCTTT
CASSKARGNTEAFF
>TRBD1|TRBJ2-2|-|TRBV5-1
TGCGCCAGCAGCTTGGAGGGGGCCAGGAACACCGGGGAGCTGTTTTTT
CASSLEGARNTGELFF
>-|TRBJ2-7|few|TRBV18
TGTGCCAGCTCACCCAGCAGGGGTTACGAGCAGTACTTC
CASSPSRGYEQYF
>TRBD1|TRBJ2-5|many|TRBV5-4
TGTGCCAGCAGAAAAGACAGGGGGCAATTACAAGAGACCCAGTACTTC
CASRKDRGQLQETQYF
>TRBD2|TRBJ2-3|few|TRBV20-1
TGCAGTGCTAGAGGGACTAGCACTGATACGCAGTATTTT
CSARGTSTDTQYF
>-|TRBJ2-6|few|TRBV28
TGTGCCAGCACCGTTCCAGGGGCCAACGTCCTGACTTTC
CASTVPGANVLTF
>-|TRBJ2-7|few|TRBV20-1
TGCAGTGCTAGTTCGATTCAGGGGCCGTTTGGGTACAGCGAGCAGTACTTC
CSASSIQGPFGYSEQYF